This TCR beta chain came from a study of T cell changes during pregnancy in multiple sclerosis. Assay used: immunoSEQ multiplex PCR; TCRdb lists only in-frame clones, some missing. The table lists around 60,000 clones, roughly 90% of them singletons. This clone was picked up one time. V lost 0 bases to trimming and J lost 2 bases, with 12 bases between them. The germline V gene encodes CDR1 SGHRS and CDR2 YFSETQ. This CDR3 is 16 amino acids long. This clonotype was obtained from a female donor with multiple sclerosis, enrolled in a pregnancy study. The chain links TRBV5-1 to TRBJ2-1; D possibly corresponds to TRBD2 (7 bases). The input for sequencing was peripheral blood, taken in the first trimester of pregnancy. The CDR3 protein is CASSLGGGGAYNEQFF. In DNA, the CDR3 is TGCGCCAGCAGCTTGGGAGGGGGAGGGGCCTACAATGAGCAGTTCTTC.